A selection of T cell receptor beta chains follows, all from one sample in a study of blood T cell repertoires in COVID-19. The protocol was immunoSEQ multiplex PCR, while the TCRdb copy is restricted to in-frame clones and leaves out a portion. The sample includes about 130,000 clones, around 80% of them seen just once. The sequencing sample was made of peripheral blood. Every receptor here comes from a man in his 70s with acute or convalescent COVID-19. The CDR3 runs from the conserved cysteine through the conserved F or W. The order of the fields is D gene, V gene, clone size, J gene, CDR3 protein, CDR3 DNA. D genes are given only for firm matches. Clone size is given for some rows only: seen once, a few or many times, or a class if the clone is expanded.

>-|TRBV2|-|TRBJ1-1
CASSAGRGNTEAFF
TGTGCCAGCAGTGCCGGCAGGGGGAACACTGAAGCTTTCTTT
>TRBD1|TRBV19|-|TRBJ2-4
CASSPLTQGEGIQYF
TGTGCCAGCTCCCCCCTCACACAGGGGGAAGGCATTCAGTACTTC
>-|TRBV10-3|-|TRBJ1-6
CAISERSNSPLHF
TGTGCCATCAGTGAGAGGAGTAATTCACCCCTCCACTTT
>-|TRBV27|-|TRBJ2-4
CASSLRQKGDQYF
TGTGCCAGCAGTTTACGACAAAAGGGGGATCAGTACTTC
>-|TRBV19|-|TRBJ2-1
CASSIEGNEQFF
TGTGCCAGTAGTATTGAGGGCAATGAGCAGTTCTTC
>-|TRBV7-9|-|TRBJ2-5
CASSVSGTQGGETQYF
TGTGCCAGCAGCGTCTCCGGGACACAGGGTGGGGAGACCCAGTACTTC
>-|TRBV11-2|once|TRBJ1-2
CASSLMTGPYGYTF
TGTGCCAGCAGCCTAATGACAGGACCGTATGGCTACACCTTC
>TRBD1|TRBV18|-|TRBJ1-4
CASSPRTGESGKLFF
TGTGCCAGCTCACCACGGACAGGGGAGTCAGGAAAACTGTTTTTT
>-|TRBV6-5|-|TRBJ1-6
CASSYSGGDNSPLHF
TGTGCCAGCAGTTATTCAGGAGGCGATAATTCACCCCTCCACTTT
>-|TRBV12-3/TRBV12-4|-|TRBJ1-2
CASSRNNRDGYTF
TGTGCCAGCAGTAGAAATAATCGGGATGGCTACACCTTC
>-|TRBV7-9|-|TRBJ1-1
CASSLIGGTEAFF
TGTGCCAGCAGCTTAATCGGGGGCACTGAAGCTTTCTTT
>TRBD2|TRBV7-9|-|TRBJ2-1
CASSTPTSGPINEQFF
TGTGCCAGCAGCACTCCGACTAGCGGGCCAATCAATGAGCAGTTCTTC
>TRBD1|TRBV12-3/TRBV12-4|-|TRBJ1-5
CASSGQANQPQHF
TGTGCCAGCAGTGGACAGGCCAATCAGCCCCAGCATTTT
>TRBD2|TRBV6-2/TRBV6-3|-|TRBJ2-2
CASSLAGGPRGELFF
TGTGCCAGCAGCCTAGCGGGCGGACCCAGGGGGGAGCTGTTTTTT
>-|TRBV5-4|-|TRBJ2-3
CASSLAGGATDTQYF
TGTGCCAGCAGCTTGGCTGGGGGGGCTACAGATACGCAGTATTTT
>-|TRBV27|-|TRBJ2-2
CASSLSRGFTGELFF
TGTGCCAGCAGTTTATCCCGAGGTTTCACCGGGGAGCTGTTTTTT
>-|TRBV24-1|many|TRBJ1-2
CATSDFGEHYTF
TGTGCCACCAGTGATTTCGGGGAACACTACACCTTC
>-|TRBV7-9|-|TRBJ2-3
CASSWQSTDTQYF
TGTGCCAGCAGCTGGCAAAGCACAGATACGCAGTATTTT
>-|TRBV27|once|TRBJ2-7
CASSLSRGLNEQYF
TGTGCCAGCAGTTTATCAAGAGGGCTAAACGAGCAGTACTTC
>-|TRBV2|few|TRBJ1-5
CASRDSAYSNQPQHF
TGTGCCAGCAGGGACTCGGCATATAGCAATCAGCCCCAGCATTTT
>TRBD1|TRBV30|-|TRBJ2-1
CAWRKQGIVVGEQFF
TGTGCCTGGAGGAAACAGGGGATTGTCGTGGGTGAGCAGTTCTTC
>-|TRBV19|few|TRBJ2-7
CASRDSPSSYEQYF
TGTGCCAGTAGGGACAGCCCTAGCTCCTACGAGCAGTACTTC
>-|TRBV2|few|TRBJ1-6
CASSGGGRVVVNSPLHF
TGTGCCAGCAGTGGAGGTGGCCGGGTGGTAGTTAATTCACCCCTCCACTTT
>-|TRBV3-1/TRBV3-2|-|TRBJ2-4
CASSQDAENIQYF
TGTGCCAGCAGCCAAGACGCGGAAAACATTCAGTACTTC
>-|TRBV29-1|few|TRBJ2-3
CSVGAGLHIDTQYF
TGCAGCGTGGGCGCCGGACTACACATAGATACGCAGTATTTT
>TRBD2|TRBV7-3|-|TRBJ2-3
CASSLRALAGGITDTQYF
TGTGCCAGCAGCTTAAGAGCACTAGCGGGGGGGATAACAGATACGCAGTATTTT
>TRBD1|TRBV4-2|once|TRBJ1-2
CASSQERTGDNYGYTF
TGTGCCAGCAGCCAGGAAAGGACAGGGGATAACTATGGCTACACCTTC
>-|TRBV19|-|TRBJ1-5
CASSIRGREGFAPQHF
TGTGCCAGTAGTATAAGGGGCAGGGAGGGATTTGCGCCCCAGCATTTT
>TRBD1|TRBV6-1|-|TRBJ1-1
CASSDRQGARTEAFF
TGTGCCAGCAGTGATAGACAGGGGGCGCGCACTGAAGCTTTCTTT
>-|TRBV4-2|-|TRBJ1-6
CASSPSWQGSDSPLHF
TGTGCCAGCAGCCCCTCCTGGCAGGGTTCGGATTCACCCCTCCACTTT
>-|TRBV6-6|-|TRBJ2-1
CASSPPLGHNYNEQFF
TGTGCCAGCAGTCCACCCCTCGGACACAACTACAATGAGCAGTTCTTC
>-|TRBV7-2|-|TRBJ2-7
CASSLAQGYEQYF
TGTGCCAGCAGCCTCGCCCAGGGCTACGAGCAGTACTTC
>TRBD2|TRBV9|-|TRBJ2-3
CASSAGLAGTNTQYF
TGTGCCAGCAGCGCCGGACTAGCGGGAACTAATACGCAGTATTTT
>TRBD2|TRBV3-1/TRBV3-2|-|TRBJ2-7
CASSRGLAGSYEQYF
TGTGCCAGCAGCCGGGGACTAGCGGGTTCCTACGAGCAGTACTTC
>-|TRBV9|-|TRBJ1-1
CASSVETSRTEAFF
TGTGCCAGCAGCGTAGAGACATCCCGCACTGAAGCTTTCTTT
>-|TRBV5-1|-|TRBJ1-4
CASSYRRTGTTARIYGEEKLFF
TGCGCCAGCTCCTACCGGAGAACAGGGACGACTGCCAGAATCTACGGGGAAGAAAAACTGTTTTTT
>TRBD1|TRBV7-7|-|TRBJ2-5
CASSPTSQGARAGGAQYF
TGTGCTAGCAGCCCAACGTCACAGGGGGCCCGAGCCGGCGGGGCCCAGTACTTC
>-|TRBV5-1|-|TRBJ1-4
CASSLGSTTNEKLFF
TGCGCCAGCAGCTTGGGGAGCACAACTAATGAAAAACTGTTTTTT
>-|TRBV11-2|-|TRBJ2-2
CASSLGAWTGRSGELFF
TGTGCCAGCAGCTTAGGAGCTTGGACTGGTCGGTCCGGGGAGCTGTTTTTT
>-|TRBV6-5|-|TRBJ1-2
CASSTTQGGYGYTF
TGTGCCAGCAGTACCACGCAGGGTGGGTATGGCTACACCTTC
>-|TRBV20-1|-|TRBJ2-2
CSASRAENTGELFF
TGCAGTGCTAGTAGAGCGGAGAACACCGGGGAGCTGTTTTTT
>-|TRBV29-1|-|TRBJ1-2
CSVWGGLNYGYTF
TGCAGCGTTTGGGGGGGCTTAAACTATGGCTACACCTTC
>TRBD1|TRBV29-1|-|TRBJ2-2
CSVKTPGQRTGELFF
TGCAGCGTGAAAACGCCGGGACAGCGCACCGGGGAGCTGTTTTTT
>-|TRBV3-1/TRBV3-2|-|TRBJ1-5
CASSQSPGAYNQPQHF
TGTGCCAGCAGCCAATCGCCGGGAGCATACAATCAGCCCCAGCATTTT
>-|TRBV4-1|-|TRBJ2-2
CASSQDWPGEGLAGELFF
TGCGCCAGCAGCCAAGATTGGCCGGGGGAAGGTCTCGCCGGGGAGCTGTTTTTT
>-|TRBV19|-|TRBJ2-7
CASSIGTGRYEQYF
TGTGCCAGTAGTATAGGCACAGGACGCTACGAGCAGTACTTC
>-|TRBV4-1|-|TRBJ2-3
CASSQSLLLRTDTQYF
TGCGCCAGCAGCCAATCCTTACTACTTCGCACAGATACGCAGTATTTT
>-|TRBV3-1/TRBV3-2|-|TRBJ2-7
CASRLSYEQYF
TGTGCCAGCAGGCTATCCTACGAGCAGTACTTC
>TRBD2|TRBV3-1/TRBV3-2|-|TRBJ2-5
CASSHVGGGAIPTQYF
TGTGCCAGCAGCCACGTAGGCGGGGGGGCAATTCCGACCCAGTACTTC
>TRBD1|TRBV2|once|TRBJ1-1
CASSGRTGDTEAFF
TGTGCCAGCAGCGGACGGACAGGGGACACTGAAGCTTTCTTT
>TRBD1|TRBV28|-|TRBJ1-5
CASSPAQGGNQPQHF
TGTGCCAGCAGTCCGGCACAGGGGGGCAATCAGCCCCAGCATTTT
>TRBD1|TRBV6-2/TRBV6-3|-|TRBJ1-2
CASSYPSPGQVYGYTF
TGTGCCAGCAGTTACCCATCCCCGGGACAGGTCTATGGCTACACCTTC
>-|TRBV24-1|few|TRBJ1-1
CATSDRSGLEAFF
TGTGCCACCAGTGATCGTTCAGGGTTGGAAGCTTTCTTT
>-|TRBV9|-|TRBJ2-6
CASRGHSSGANVLTF
TGTGCCAGCCGGGGACACTCCTCTGGGGCCAACGTCCTGACTTTC